The 3 T cell receptor beta chains presented below share a single source sample, sequenced in a study of blood T cell repertoires in COVID-19. Libraries were prepared by immunoSEQ multiplex PCR; TCRdb keeps only in-frame clonotypes and omits some of them. The data show tens of thousands of clones, 80% to 90% seen once. Sequencing input: peripheral blood. The source of these receptors is a human donor in a cohort sampled during active COVID-19.

This clone was counted once. V gene TRBV4-1 combines with J gene TRBJ2-7, with no clear D. The CDR3 runs to 14 residues. V was clipped by 4 bases and J by 2 bases, with 12 bases between them. Germline V gene lookup returns CDR1 MGHRA and CDR2 YSYEKL. The CDR3 nucleotides read TGCGCCAGCAGCCTATCTGGCAGTACCTACGAGCAGTACTTC. Encoded protein: CASSLSGSTYEQYF.

In its sample, this clone was seen once. The chain uses TRBV2 and TRBJ2-1; D is ambiguous. Germline assignment: CDR1 SNHLY and CDR2 FYNNEI. V was clipped by 5 bases and J by 8 bases, with 13 bases between them. The CDR3 covers 13 residues. The CDR3 DNA reads TGTGCCAGCAGTCCAAAAGTAACTGATGAGCAGTTCTTC. Its translation is CASSPKVTDEQFF. Drawing the rest from reference TRBV2 and TRBJ2-1, the complete variable domain is EPEVTQTPSHQVTQMGQEVILRCVPISNHLYFYWYRQILGQKVEFLVSFYNNEISEKSEIFDDQFSVERPDGSNFTLKIRSTKLEDSAMYFCASSPKVTDEQFFGPGTRLTVL.

The J gene is TRBJ2-2, the V gene TRBV5-1, with D possibly matching TRBD2 (5 bases). Germline CDR1 SGHRS, CDR2 YFSETQ. V lost 0 bases, J lost 1 base, and 7 bases lay in between. This CDR3 is built from 15 residues. CDR3 DNA sequence: TGCGCCAGCAGCTTGGGTGCGGGGAACACCGGGGAGCTGTTTTTT. Translating gives CASSLGAGNTGELFF.